A single sample gave rise to the 26 T cell receptor beta chains below, sequenced in a study of blood T cell repertoires in COVID-19. The data were produced by immunoSEQ multiplex PCR, yet TCRdb's version contains in-frame clones alone and is incomplete. The data show about 480,000 clones, with 75% to 90% seen just once and 6.5% to 9.5% held by the top ten. Sequenced sample: PBMCs or T cells enriched from blood (not recorded which). The receptors were gathered from a woman in her sixties or seventies who had recovered from COVID-19.

V usage is TRBV27 and J usage is TRBJ1-5; D possibly corresponds to TRBD1 (5 bases). CDR1 is MNHEY and CDR2 is SMNVEV in the germline V gene (reference sequence). The V end lost 4 bases, the J end lost 4 bases, and 11 bases lay between the germline ends. The CDR3 consists of 14 residues. The CDR3 sequence: CASSSGLTNQPQHF. Written as DNA, the CDR3 is TGTGCCAGCAGTTCGGGACTGACAAATCAGCCCCAGCATTTT.

The chain joins TRBV24-1 to TRBJ1-2; unclear D gene. The CDR3 runs 13 residues. CDR1 is KGHDR and CDR2 is SFDVKD in the germline V gene. V was shortened by 6 bases and J by 2 bases, with 9 bases between the two germline ends. CDR3 loop: CATSTQQNYGYTF. CDR3 in DNA: TGTGCCACCAGTACACAACAAAACTATGGCTACACCTTC.

The V gene is TRBV3-1 (or the pseudogene TRBV3-2), the J gene TRBJ1-2; tentatively, D is TRBD1 (5 bases). Germline CDR1 and CDR2: LGHDT and YNNKEL (reference sequence). Trimming took off 2 bases at V and 7 bases at J, with 14 bases between the two ends. CDR3 length: 14 amino acids. Here the CDR3 reads CASSQSRGGFGYTF. As DNA, the CDR3 is TGTGCCAGCAGCCAATCTCGGGGGGGGTTTGGCTACACCTTC.

Here the CDR3 reads CASRYRQGGNYEQYV. In nucleotides, the CDR3 is TGTGCCAGCAGATACAGACAGGGGGGAAACTACGAGCAGTACGTC. J is TRBJ2-7 and V is TRBV27, with 9 bases matching TRBD1. The germline CDR1 and CDR2 sequences are MNHEY and SMNVEV (reference sequence). This CDR3 has 15 amino acids. V gave up 6 bases and J gave up 3 bases; unmatched junction bases: 9.

In DNA, the CDR3 is TGTGCCAGCAGCTCGCTAGCGGGAACTGAGCAGTTCTTC. This codes for CASSSLAGTEQFF. V is TRBV9 and J is TRBJ2-1, with 9 bases matching TRBD2. CDR3 length equals 13 residues. The junction had 5 bases not matched to a gene; V was cut back by 4 bases and J by 9 bases. Germline CDR1 is SGDLS and CDR2 is YYNGEE.

As regards this clone: Other DNA sequences in the same sample also yield this CDR3. The gene calls are TRBV6-1 and TRBJ1-4; D perhaps matches TRBD1 (5 bases). This CDR3 has 14 amino acids. The germline gives CDR1 MNHNS, CDR2 SASEGT. Between the trimmed V and J ends, which lost 1 base and 8 bases, there was a span of 11 bases. Here the CDR3 reads CASSEGGLGEKLFF. In nucleotides, the CDR3 is TGTGCCAGCAGTGAAGGGGGCCTGGGGGAAAAACTGTTTTTT.

This sequence joins TRBV25-1 and TRBJ2-6, with D possibly TRBD1 on 5 matching bases. Per germline, CDR1 MGHDK and CDR2 SYGVNS. Trimming removed 4 bases from V and 0 bases from J, with 13 bases in between. This CDR3 comprises 17 residues. The CDR3, as DNA: TGTGCCAGCAGTGCGCTCGGACACGACTCTGGGGCCAACGTCCTGACTTTC. Its protein product is CASSALGHDSGANVLTF.

The chain employs TRBV7-8 and TRBJ1-5, with TRBD1 matching 9 bases. The CDR3 is made up of 16 amino acids. The junction had 6 bases not matched to a gene; V was cut back by 0 bases and J by 6 bases. The germline CDR1 and CDR2 sequences are SGHVS and FQNEAQ. CDR3 residues: CASSLAHGQGSQPQHF. CDR3 nucleotide sequence: TGTGCCAGCAGCTTAGCGCACGGACAGGGGAGTCAGCCCCAGCATTTT.

The chain combines TRBV24-1 with TRBJ1-2; 7 positions agree with TRBD1. V lost 6 bases and J lost 1; bases outside the gene matches: 1. Germline V gives CDR1 KGHDR, CDR2 SFDVKD. The CDR3 is 13 amino acids. CDR3: CATSRQGNYGYTF. The DNA of the CDR3 is TGTGCCACCAGTCGACAGGGTAACTATGGCTACACCTTC.

The chain uses TRBV3-1 (or the pseudogene TRBV3-2) and TRBJ2-7, with TRBD1 identical over 8 bases. The CDR3 totals 15 residues. V was pared by 1 base and J by 3 bases, with 5 bases of the junction left unmatched. Germline CDR1 reads LGHDT; CDR2 reads YNNKEL (reference sequence). The CDR3 reads CASSQGQGLDYEQYV. Written as DNA, the CDR3 is TGTGCCAGCAGCCAAGGACAGGGGTTGGACTACGAGCAGTACGTC.

The gene calls are TRBV11-3 and TRBJ1-1; perhaps TRBD1 as D (5 bases). The CDR3 sequence is 14 residues long. Trimming stripped 8 bases from V and 5 bases from J, with 18 bases between. Germline V gene lookup returns CDR1 SGHNT and CDR2 YENEEA. This CDR3 reads CASAAGGGGTEAFF. The CDR3 DNA follows: TGTGCCAGCGCCGCCGGGGGGGGAGGGACTGAAGCTTTCTTT. The full variable domain, with the rest looked up from reference TRBV11-3 and TRBJ1-1, is EAGVVQSPRYKIIEKKQPVAFWCNPISGHNTLYWYLQNLGQGPELLIRYENEEAVDDSQLPKDRFSAERLKGVDSTLKIQPAELGDSAVYLCASAAGGGGTEAFFGQGTRLTVV.

There are a few counts of this clone. The chain uses TRBV5-5 and TRBJ1-2; D not certain. Germline values: CDR1 SGHKS, CDR2 YYEKEE (reference sequence). The CDR3 is made up of 15 amino acids. Trimming stripped 1 base from V and 3 bases from J, with 13 bases between. The chain's CDR3 is CASSLNAREDYGYTF. CDR3 nucleotides: TGTGCCAGCAGCTTGAACGCTAGGGAGGACTATGGCTACACCTTC.

The V gene is TRBV10-2, the J gene TRBJ2-7; tentative D call: TRBD1 (5 bases). Trimming removed 2 bases at V and 6 bases at J, with 14 bases between. The CDR3 contains 14 residues. From germline, CDR1 is WSHSY and CDR2 SAAADI. CDR3 in amino acids: CASSEQGSRGEQYV. CDR3 DNA sequence: TGCGCCAGCAGTGAGCAGGGTAGCCGCGGCGAGCAGTACGTC.

DNA for the CDR3: TGTGCCAGTAGTATTATGGAGGGGATGAACACTGAAGCTTTCTTT. As protein: CASSIMEGMNTEAFF. This rearrangement joins TRBV19 to TRBJ1-1; possible D gene TRBD1, 5 bases. CDR1 is LNHDA and CDR2 is SQIVND in the germline V gene (reference sequence). Trimming stripped 3 bases from V and 0 bases from J, with 11 bases between. The CDR3 runs 15 residues.

This clone showed up just once. V and J are TRBV3-1 (or the pseudogene TRBV3-2) and TRBJ1-4; D unclear. CDR1 and CDR2 from the germline V gene are LGHDT and YNNKEL (reference sequence). CDR3 length equals 14 residues. V was trimmed by 0 bases and J by 12 bases, leaving 14 bases between them. The DNA of the CDR3 is TGTGCCAGCAGCCAAGATCGGTTAGGAGGAGAACTGTTTTTT. The encoded protein is CASSQDRLGGELFF.

This chain uses TRBV4-1 with TRBJ2-7; D is perhaps TRBD1 (6 bases). Germline V gene sequence: CDR1 MGHRA, CDR2 YSYEKL. V was cut by 3 bases and J by 2 bases, with 14 bases left in between. This CDR3 contains 15 residues. CDR3: CASSQGQGMAYEQYF. The CDR3 nucleotides are TGCGCCAGCAGCCAGGGCCAGGGGATGGCCTACGAGCAGTACTTC.

This clone was seen more than once but under ten times. The chain links TRBV7-8 to TRBJ1-6; maybe TRBD1 (5 bases). In germline, CDR1 is SGHVS, CDR2 FQNEAQ. CDR3 length equals 15 residues. The V end was cut by 1 base, the J end by 2 bases, with 6 bases between. The CDR3 protein is CASSLGTTYNSPLHF. CDR3 nucleotide sequence: TGTGCCAGCAGCTTAGGGACAACCTATAATTCACCCCTCCACTTT.

In its sample, this clone was seen a few times. The genes are TRBV7-9 and TRBJ2-4; the D gene is possibly TRBD1 (5 bases). The V end lost 5 bases, the J end lost 2 bases, and 13 bases lay between the germline ends. The germline gives CDR1 SEHNR, CDR2 FQNEAQ (reference sequence). This CDR3 contains 15 residues. CDR3 region: CASSSGQGSKNIQYF. In nucleotides, the CDR3 is TGTGCCAGCAGCAGTGGTCAGGGTTCCAAAAACATTCAGTACTTC. The full variable domain, with the rest looked up from reference TRBV7-9 and TRBJ2-4, is DTGVSQNPRHKITKRGQNVTFRCDPISEHNRLYWYRQTLGQGPEFLTYFQNEAQLEKSRLLSDRFSAERPKGSFSTLEIQRTEQGDSAMYLCASSSGQGSKNIQYFGAGTRLSVL.

The V and J genes are TRBV11-2 and TRBJ1-2, with 10 bases fitting TRBD1. J was trimmed by 2 bases and V by 0 bases; bases with no gene match: 0. The CDR3 sequence is 15 residues long. CDR1 SGHAT and CDR2 FQNNGV come from the germline V gene. The CDR3 loop reads CASSLEGQGNYGYTF. CDR3 bases: TGTGCCAGCAGCTTAGAGGGACAGGGGAACTATGGCTACACCTTC.

The chain employs TRBV20-1 and TRBJ1-2; D is undetermined. The CDR3 totals 11 residues. V gave up 6 bases and J gave up 6 bases, with 11 bases separating them. The germline gives CDR1 DFQATT, CDR2 SNEGSKA (reference sequence). The CDR3 DNA follows: TGCAGTGCCCCCATCAGCGATGGCTACACCTTC. Encoded protein: CSAPISDGYTF.

This clone was recorded a few times. This chain connects TRBV5-1 to TRBJ2-7; 9 bases match TRBD1. Germline CDR1 is SGHRS and CDR2 is YFSETQ. V lost 1 base, J lost 0 bases, and 5 bases stayed unmatched. The CDR3 totals 16 residues. DNA for the CDR3: TGCGCCAGCAGCTTGACAGGGGGCTCCAGCTCCTACGAGCAGTACTTC. Translation gives CASSLTGGSSSYEQYF.

This chain links TRBV29-1 with TRBJ1-1; possibly TRBD1 for D (6 bases). V dropped 5 bases and J dropped 5 bases, with 15 bases sitting between them. Germline V CDR1 and CDR2: SQVTM, ANQGSEA. This CDR3 region has 13 residues. DNA for the CDR3: TGCAGCGTTAGGGGCAGGGGTGGAACTGAAGCTTTCTTT. Translation gives CSVRGRGGTEAFF.

This chain links TRBV5-1 with TRBJ1-1; maybe TRBD1 (6 bases). From germline, CDR1 is SGHRS and CDR2 YFSETQ. The length of the CDR3 is 14 residues. Trimming shortened V by 5 bases and J by 0 bases, and 11 bases separated the two germline ends. CDR3 sequence (DNA): TGCGCCAGCAGTAAGGGGGTAATGAACACTGAAGCTTTCTTT. It is translated as CASSKGVMNTEAFF.

The V gene is TRBV7-9, the J gene TRBJ1-1, with D tentatively TRBD1 (6 bases). Looked up from germline, CDR1 is SEHNR and CDR2 is FQNEAQ (reference sequence). The CDR3 extends over 14 amino acids. V was clipped by 5 bases and J by 1 base, with 11 bases between them. The CDR3 loop is CASSGQTANTEAFF. In DNA form, the CDR3 reads TGTGCCAGCAGCGGACAGACGGCGAACACTGAAGCTTTCTTT.

The chain carries TRBV5-1 and TRBJ1-2; D unclear. V was cut by 0 bases and J by 8 bases, with 11 bases left in between. This CDR3 is built from 13 residues. Germline V gives CDR1 SGHRS, CDR2 YFSETQ. The CDR3 coding sequence is TGCGCCAGCAGCTTGGGGGGAGAGTACGGCTACACCTTC. This translates into CASSLGGEYGYTF.

This chain uses TRBV6-1 with TRBJ1-6, with 7 bases matching TRBD1. Trimming cost V 2 bases and J 9 bases; bases outside gene matches: 4. The CDR3 covers 14 residues. Germline CDR1 and CDR2: MNHNS and SASEGT. In DNA form, the CDR3 reads TGTGCCAGCAGTGAAACAGGGGTGGCTTCACCCCTCCACTTT. This sequence encodes CASSETGVASPLHF.